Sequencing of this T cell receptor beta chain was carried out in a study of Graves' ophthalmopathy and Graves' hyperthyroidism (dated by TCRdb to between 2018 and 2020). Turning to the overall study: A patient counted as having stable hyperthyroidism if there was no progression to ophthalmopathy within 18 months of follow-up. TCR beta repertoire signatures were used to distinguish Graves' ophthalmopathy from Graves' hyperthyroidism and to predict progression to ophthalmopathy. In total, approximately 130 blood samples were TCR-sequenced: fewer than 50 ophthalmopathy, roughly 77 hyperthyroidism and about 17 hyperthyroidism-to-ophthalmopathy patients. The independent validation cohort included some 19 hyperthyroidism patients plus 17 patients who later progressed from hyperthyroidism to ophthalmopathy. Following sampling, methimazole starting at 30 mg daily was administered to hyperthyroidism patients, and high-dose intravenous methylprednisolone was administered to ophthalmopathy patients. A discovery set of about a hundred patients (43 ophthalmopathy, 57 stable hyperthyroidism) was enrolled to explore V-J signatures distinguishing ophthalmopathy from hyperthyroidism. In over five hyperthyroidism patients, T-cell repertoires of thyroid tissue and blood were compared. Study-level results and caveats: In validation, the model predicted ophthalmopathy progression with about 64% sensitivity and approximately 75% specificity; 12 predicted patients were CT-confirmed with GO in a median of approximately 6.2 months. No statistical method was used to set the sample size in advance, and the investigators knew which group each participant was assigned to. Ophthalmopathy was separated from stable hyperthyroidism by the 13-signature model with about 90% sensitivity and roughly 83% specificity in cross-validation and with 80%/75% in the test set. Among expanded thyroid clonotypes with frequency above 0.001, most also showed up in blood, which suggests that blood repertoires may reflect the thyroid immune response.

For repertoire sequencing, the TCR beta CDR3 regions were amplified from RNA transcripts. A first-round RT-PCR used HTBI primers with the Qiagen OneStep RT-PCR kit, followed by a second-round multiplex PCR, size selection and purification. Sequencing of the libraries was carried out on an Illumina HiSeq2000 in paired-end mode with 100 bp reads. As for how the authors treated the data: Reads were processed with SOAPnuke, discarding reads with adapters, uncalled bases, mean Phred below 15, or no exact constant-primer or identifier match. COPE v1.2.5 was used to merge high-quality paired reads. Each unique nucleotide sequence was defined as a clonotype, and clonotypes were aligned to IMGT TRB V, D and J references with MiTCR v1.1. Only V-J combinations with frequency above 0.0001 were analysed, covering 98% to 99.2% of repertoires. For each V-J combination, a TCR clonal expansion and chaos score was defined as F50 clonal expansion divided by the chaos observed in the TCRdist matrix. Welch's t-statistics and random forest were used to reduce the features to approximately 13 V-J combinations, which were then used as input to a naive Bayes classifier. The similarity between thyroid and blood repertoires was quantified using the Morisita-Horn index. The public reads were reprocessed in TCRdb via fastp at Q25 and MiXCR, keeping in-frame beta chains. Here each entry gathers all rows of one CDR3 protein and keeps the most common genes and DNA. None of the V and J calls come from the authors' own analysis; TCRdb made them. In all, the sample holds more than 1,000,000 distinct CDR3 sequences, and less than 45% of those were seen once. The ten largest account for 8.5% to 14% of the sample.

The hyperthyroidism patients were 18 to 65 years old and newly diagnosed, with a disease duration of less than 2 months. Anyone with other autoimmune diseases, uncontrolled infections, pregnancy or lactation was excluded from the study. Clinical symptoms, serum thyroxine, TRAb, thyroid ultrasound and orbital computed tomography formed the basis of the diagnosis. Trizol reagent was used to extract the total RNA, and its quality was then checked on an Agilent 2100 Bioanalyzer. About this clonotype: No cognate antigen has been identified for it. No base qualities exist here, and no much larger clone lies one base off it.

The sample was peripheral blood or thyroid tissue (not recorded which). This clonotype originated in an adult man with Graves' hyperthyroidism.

The nucleotides are TGTGCCAGCAGCGAAAGACAGGCGATACTAGGCTACACCTTC. It specifies CASSERQAILGYTF. The chain uses TRBV2 and TRBJ1-2; the D gene is perhaps TRBD1, on 6 matching bases. V is reduced by 6 bases and J by 8 bases, leaving a spacing of 19 bases between them. The germline V gene encodes CDR1 SNHLY and CDR2 FYNNEI. The CDR3 runs 14 amino acids, cysteine and phenylalanine included. Only the CDR3 DNA stays, 42 bases, in frame from base 1. The entire variable domain, with the stretches around the CDR3 drawn from the reference TRBV2 and TRBJ1-2 proteins, is EPEVTQTPSHQVTQMGQEVILRCVPISNHLYFYWYRQILGQKVEFLVSFYNNEISEKSEIFDDQFSVERPDGSNFTLKIRSTKLEDSAMYFCASSERQAILGYTFGSGTRLTVV.